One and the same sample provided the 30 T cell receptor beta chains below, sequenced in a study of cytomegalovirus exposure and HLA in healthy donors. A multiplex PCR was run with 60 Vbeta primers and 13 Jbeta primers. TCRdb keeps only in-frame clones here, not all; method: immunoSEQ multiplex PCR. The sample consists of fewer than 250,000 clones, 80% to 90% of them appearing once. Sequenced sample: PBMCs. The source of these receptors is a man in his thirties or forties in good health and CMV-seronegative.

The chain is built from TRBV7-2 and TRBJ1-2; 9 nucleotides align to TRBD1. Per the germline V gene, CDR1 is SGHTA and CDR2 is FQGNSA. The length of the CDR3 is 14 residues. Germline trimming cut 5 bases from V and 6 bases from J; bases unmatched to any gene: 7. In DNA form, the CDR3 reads TGTGCCAGCAGCGGATCTCGGACAGGGGATGGCTACACCTTC. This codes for CASSGSRTGDGYTF.

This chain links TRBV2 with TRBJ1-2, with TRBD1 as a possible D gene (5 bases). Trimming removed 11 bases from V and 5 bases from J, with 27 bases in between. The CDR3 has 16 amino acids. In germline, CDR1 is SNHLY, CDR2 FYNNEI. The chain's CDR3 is CAAALQMGGRVYGYTF. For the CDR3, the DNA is TGTGCCGCAGCGCTACAAATGGGGGGGAGGGTTTATGGCTACACCTTC.

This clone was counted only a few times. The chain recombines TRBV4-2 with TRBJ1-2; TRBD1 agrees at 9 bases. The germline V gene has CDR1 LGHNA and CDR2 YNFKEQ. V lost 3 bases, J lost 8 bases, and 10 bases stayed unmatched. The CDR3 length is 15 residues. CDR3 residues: CASSQTGTGSMGYTF. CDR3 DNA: TGTGCCAGCAGCCAGACCGGGACAGGGTCAATGGGCTACACCTTC.

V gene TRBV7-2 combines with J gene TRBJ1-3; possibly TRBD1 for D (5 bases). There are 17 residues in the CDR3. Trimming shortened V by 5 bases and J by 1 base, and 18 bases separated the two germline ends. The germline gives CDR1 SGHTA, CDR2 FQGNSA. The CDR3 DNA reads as TGTGCCAGCAGCCGACGACAGTACCCTACGTCTGGAAACACCATATATTTT. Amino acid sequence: CASSRRQYPTSGNTIYF.

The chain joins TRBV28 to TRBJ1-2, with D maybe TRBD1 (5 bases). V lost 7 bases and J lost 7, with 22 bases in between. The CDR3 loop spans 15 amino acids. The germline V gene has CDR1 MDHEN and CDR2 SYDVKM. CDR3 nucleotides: TGTGCCAGCATTTCTGGGGCCCTTTTACGTGGTGGCTACACCTTC. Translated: CASISGALLRGGYTF.

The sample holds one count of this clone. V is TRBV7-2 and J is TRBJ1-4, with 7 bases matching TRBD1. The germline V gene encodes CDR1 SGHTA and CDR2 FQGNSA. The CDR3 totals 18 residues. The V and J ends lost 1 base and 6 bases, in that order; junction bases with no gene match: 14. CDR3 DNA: TGTGCCAGCAGCTTAGGGCAGACAGGGTTCAACGGGGATGAAAAACTGTTTTTT. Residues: CASSLGQTGFNGDEKLFF. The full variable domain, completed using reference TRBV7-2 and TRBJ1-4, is GAGVSQSPSNKVTEKGKDVELRCDPISGHTALYWYRQSLGQGLEFLIYFQGNSAPDKSGLPSDRFSAERTGGSVSTLTIQRTQQEDSAVYLCASSLGQTGFNGDEKLFFGSGTQLSVL.

The CDR3 DNA reads as TGCGCCAGCAGCCAAGGGGGACAGCAAGAGACCCAGTACTTC. Its protein is CASSQGGQQETQYF. The chain has TRBV4-3 and TRBJ2-5, with TRBD1 matching over 7 bases. Germline CDR1 LGHNA, CDR2 YSLEER. CDR3 size: 14 residues. V lost 1 base, J lost 2 bases, and 1 base stayed unmatched.

CDR3 loop: CASSEGGGGYTF. CDR3 DNA: TGTGCCAGCAGTGAAGGCGGGGGAGGCTACACCTTC. The J gene is TRBJ1-2, the V gene TRBV2; D is possibly TRBD1 (5 bases). The CDR3 runs 12 residues. Germline values: CDR1 SNHLY, CDR2 FYNNEI. Trimming removed 1 base from V and 8 bases from J, with 8 bases in between. The whole variable domain, filled in from reference TRBV2 and TRBJ1-2, reads EPEVTQTPSHQVTQMGQEVILRCVPISNHLYFYWYRQILGQKVEFLVSFYNNEISEKSEIFDDQFSVERPDGSNFTLKIRSTKLEDSAMYFCASSEGGGGYTFGSGTRLTVV.

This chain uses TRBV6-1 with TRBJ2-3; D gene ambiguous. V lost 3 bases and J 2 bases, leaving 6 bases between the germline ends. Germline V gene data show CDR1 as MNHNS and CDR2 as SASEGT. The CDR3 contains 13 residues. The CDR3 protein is CASSDQSTDTQYF. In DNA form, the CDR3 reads TGTGCCAGCAGTGATCAGTCCACAGATACGCAGTATTTT.

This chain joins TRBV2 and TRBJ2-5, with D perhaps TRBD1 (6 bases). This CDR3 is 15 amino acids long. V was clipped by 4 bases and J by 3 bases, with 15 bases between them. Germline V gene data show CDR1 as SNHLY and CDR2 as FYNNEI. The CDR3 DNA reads TGTGCCAGCAGTGGGGGGCCTACTATTAAAGAGACCCAGTACTTC. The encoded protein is CASSGGPTIKETQYF. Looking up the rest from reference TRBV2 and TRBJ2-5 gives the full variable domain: EPEVTQTPSHQVTQMGQEVILRCVPISNHLYFYWYRQILGQKVEFLVSFYNNEISEKSEIFDDQFSVERPDGSNFTLKIRSTKLEDSAMYFCASSGGPTIKETQYFGPGTRLLVL.

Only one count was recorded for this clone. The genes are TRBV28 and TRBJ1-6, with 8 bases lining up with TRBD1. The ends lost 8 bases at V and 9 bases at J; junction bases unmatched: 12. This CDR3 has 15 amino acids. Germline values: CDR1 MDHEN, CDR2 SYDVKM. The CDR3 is CASGFGDRTSSPLHF. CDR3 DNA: TGTGCCAGCGGATTTGGGGACAGGACAAGTTCACCCCTCCACTTT.

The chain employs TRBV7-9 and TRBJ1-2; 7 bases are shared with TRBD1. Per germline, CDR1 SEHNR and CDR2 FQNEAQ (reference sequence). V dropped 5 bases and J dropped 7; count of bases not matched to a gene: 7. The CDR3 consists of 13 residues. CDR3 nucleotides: TGTGCCAGCAGCCAAGGGGGCCGGGGTGGCTACACCTTC. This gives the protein CASSQGGRGGYTF.

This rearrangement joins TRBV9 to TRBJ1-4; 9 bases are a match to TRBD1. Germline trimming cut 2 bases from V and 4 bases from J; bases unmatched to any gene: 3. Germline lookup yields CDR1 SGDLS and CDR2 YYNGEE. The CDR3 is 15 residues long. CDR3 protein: CASSVSTGGNEKLFF. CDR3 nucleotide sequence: TGTGCCAGCAGCGTGTCGACAGGGGGTAATGAAAAACTGTTTTTT. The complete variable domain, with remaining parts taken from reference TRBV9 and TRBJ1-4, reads DSGVTQTPKHLITATGQRVTLRCSPRSGDLSVYWYQQSLDQGLQFLIQYYNGEERAKGNILERFSAQQFPDLHSELNLSSLELGDSALYFCASSVSTGGNEKLFFGSGTQLSVL.

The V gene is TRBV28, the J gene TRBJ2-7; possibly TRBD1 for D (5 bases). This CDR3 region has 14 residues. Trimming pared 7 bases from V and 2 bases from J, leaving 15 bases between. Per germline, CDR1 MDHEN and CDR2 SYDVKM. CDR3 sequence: CASKGLKGTYEQYF. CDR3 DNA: TGTGCCAGCAAGGGGTTGAAGGGCACCTACGAGCAGTACTTC.

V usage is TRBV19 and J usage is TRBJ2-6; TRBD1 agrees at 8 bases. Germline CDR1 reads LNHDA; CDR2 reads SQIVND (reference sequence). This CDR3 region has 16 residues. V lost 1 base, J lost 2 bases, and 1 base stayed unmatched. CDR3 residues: CASSIGGQAGANVLTF. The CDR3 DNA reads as TGTGCCAGTAGTATAGGGGGACAGGCTGGGGCCAACGTCCTGACTTTC.

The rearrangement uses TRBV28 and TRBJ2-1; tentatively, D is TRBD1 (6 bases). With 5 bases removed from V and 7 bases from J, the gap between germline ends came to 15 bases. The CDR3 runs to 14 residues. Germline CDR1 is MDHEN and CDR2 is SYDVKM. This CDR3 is CASSLQGSSNEQFF. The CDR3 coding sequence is TGTGCCAGCAGTCTACAGGGATCGAGTAATGAGCAGTTCTTC. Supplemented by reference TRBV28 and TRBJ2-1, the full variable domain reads DVKVTQSSRYLVKRTGEKVFLECVQDMDHENMFWYRQDPGLGLRLIYFSYDVKMKEKGDIPEGYSVSREKKERFSLILESASTNQTSMYLCASSLQGSSNEQFFGPGTRLTVL.

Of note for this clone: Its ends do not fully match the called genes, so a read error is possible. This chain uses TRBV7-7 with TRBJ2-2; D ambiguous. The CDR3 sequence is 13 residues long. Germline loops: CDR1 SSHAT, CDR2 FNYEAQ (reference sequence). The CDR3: CASSLDNTGELFF. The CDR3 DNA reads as TGTGCTAGCAGCCTTGACAATACCGGGGAGCTGTTTTTT.

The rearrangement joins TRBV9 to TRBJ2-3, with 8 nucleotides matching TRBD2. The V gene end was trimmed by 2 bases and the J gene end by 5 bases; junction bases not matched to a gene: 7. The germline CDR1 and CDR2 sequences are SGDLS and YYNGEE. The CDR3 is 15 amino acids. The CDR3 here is CASSVGLGGGDTQYF. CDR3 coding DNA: TGTGCCAGCAGCGTGGGACTAGGGGGGGGAGATACGCAGTATTTT.

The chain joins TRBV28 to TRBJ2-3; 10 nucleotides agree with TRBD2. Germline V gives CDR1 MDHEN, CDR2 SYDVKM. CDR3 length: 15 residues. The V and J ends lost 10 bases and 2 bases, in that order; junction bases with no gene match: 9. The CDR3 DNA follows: TGTGCCACCCTCCCGCTAGCGGGGGTCACAGATACGCAGTATTTT. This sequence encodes CATLPLAGVTDTQYF.

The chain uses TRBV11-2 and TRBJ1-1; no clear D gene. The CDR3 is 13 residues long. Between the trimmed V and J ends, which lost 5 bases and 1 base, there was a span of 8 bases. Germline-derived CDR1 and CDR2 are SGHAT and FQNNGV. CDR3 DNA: TGTGCCAGCAGCCCACAACAGAACACTGAAGCTTTCTTT. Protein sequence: CASSPQQNTEAFF.

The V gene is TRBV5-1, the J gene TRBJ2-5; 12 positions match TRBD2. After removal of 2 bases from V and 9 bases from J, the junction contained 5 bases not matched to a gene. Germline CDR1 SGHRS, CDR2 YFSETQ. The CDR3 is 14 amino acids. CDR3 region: CASSFTSGGSPQYF. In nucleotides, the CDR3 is TGCGCCAGCAGCTTCACTAGCGGGGGGTCCCCCCAGTACTTC. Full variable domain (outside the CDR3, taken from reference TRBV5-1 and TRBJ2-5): KAGVTQTPRYLIKTRGQQVTLSCSPISGHRSVSWYQQTPGQGLQFLFEYFSETQRNKGNFPGRFSGRQFSNSRSEMNVSTLELGDSALYLCASSFTSGGSPQYFGPGTRLLVL.

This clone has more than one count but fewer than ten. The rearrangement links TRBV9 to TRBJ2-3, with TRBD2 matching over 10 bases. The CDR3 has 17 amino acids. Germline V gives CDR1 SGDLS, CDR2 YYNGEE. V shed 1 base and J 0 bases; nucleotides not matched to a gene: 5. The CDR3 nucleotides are TGTGCCAGCAGCGTAACAAGCGGGGGGGCCAGCACAGATACGCAGTATTTT. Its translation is CASSVTSGGASTDTQYF.

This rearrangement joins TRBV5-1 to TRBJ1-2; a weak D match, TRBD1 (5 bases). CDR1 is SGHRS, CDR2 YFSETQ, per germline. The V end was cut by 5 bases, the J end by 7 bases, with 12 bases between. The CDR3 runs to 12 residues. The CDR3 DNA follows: TGCGCCAGCAGTTCGGGGGGAACTGGCTACACCTTC. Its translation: CASSSGGTGYTF.

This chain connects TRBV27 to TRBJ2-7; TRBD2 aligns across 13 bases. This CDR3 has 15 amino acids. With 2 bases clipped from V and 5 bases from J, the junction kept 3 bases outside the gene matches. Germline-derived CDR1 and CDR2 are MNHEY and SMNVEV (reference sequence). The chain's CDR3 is CASSLDGLAGDEQYF. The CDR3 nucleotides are TGTGCCAGCAGTTTAGACGGACTAGCGGGGGACGAGCAGTACTTC.

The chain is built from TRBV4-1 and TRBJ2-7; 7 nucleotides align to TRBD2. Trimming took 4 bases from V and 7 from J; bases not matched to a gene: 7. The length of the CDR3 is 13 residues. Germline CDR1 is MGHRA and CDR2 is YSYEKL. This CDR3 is CASSLLGGREQYF. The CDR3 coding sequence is TGCGCCAGCAGCCTACTGGGGGGGAGGGAGCAGTACTTC.

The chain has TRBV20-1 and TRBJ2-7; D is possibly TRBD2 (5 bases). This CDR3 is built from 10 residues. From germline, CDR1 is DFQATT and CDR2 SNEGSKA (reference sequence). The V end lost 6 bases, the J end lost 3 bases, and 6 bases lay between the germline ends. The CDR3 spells CSAEGYEQYF. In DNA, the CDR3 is TGCAGTGCCGAGGGCTACGAGCAGTACTTC.

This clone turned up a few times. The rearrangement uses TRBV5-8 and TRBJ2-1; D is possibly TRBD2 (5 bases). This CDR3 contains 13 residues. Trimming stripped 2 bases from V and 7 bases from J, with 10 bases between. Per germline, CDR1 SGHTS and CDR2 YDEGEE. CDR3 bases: TGTGCCAGCAGCTTCAGGCGGGCGAATGAGCAGTTCTTC. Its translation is CASSFRRANEQFF. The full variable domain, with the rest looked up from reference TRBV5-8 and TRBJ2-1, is EAGVTQSPTHLIKTRGQQATLRCSPISGHTSVYWYQQALGLGLQFLLWYDEGEERNRGNFPPRFSGRQFPNYSSELNVNALELEDSALYLCASSFRRANEQFFGPGTRLTVL.

The CDR3 sequence is CASSVVAGITDTQYF. In nucleotides, the CDR3 is TGTGCCAGCAGCGTAGTAGCGGGGATCACAGATACGCAGTATTTT. The chain couples TRBV9 to TRBJ2-3; 8 positions agree with TRBD2. This CDR3 is built from 15 residues. Trimming took 0 bases from V and 2 from J; bases not matched to a gene: 2. Germline V CDR1 and CDR2: SGDLS, YYNGEE.

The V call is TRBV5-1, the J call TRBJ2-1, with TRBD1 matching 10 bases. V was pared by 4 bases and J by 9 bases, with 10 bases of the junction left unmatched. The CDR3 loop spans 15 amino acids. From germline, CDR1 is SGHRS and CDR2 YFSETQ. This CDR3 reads CASSPRQGASGEQFF. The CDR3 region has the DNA TGCGCCAGCAGCCCGCGACAGGGGGCGAGCGGTGAGCAGTTCTTC.

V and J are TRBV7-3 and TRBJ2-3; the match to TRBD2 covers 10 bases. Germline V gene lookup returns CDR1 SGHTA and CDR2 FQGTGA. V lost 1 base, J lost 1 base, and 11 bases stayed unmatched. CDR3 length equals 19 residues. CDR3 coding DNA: TGTGCCAGCAGCTTAAGGGCGAGCGGGGGGGCCAGGGGCACAGATACGCAGTATTTT. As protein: CASSLRASGGARGTDTQYF.